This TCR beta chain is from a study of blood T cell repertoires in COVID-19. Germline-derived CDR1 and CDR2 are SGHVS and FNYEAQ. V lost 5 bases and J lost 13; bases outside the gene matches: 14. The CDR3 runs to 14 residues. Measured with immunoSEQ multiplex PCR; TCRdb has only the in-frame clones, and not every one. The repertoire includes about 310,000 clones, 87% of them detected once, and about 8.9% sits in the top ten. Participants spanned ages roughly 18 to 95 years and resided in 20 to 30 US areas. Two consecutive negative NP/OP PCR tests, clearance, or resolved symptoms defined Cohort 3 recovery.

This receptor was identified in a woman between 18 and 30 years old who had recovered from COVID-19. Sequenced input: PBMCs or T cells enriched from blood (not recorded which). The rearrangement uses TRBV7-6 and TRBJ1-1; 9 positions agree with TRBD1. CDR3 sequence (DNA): TGTGCCAGCAGCCCGATGGAAGGACAGGGGAGCCTTTTCTTT. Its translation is CASSPMEGQGSLFF.